The rows below give T cell receptor beta chains drawn from one sample of a study of blood T cell repertoires in COVID-19. Some clones are missing from TCRdb's copy, which holds only in-frame ones; the method was immunoSEQ multiplex PCR. Of nearly 35,000 clones in the sample, around 84% were seen once. The sample was peripheral blood. These receptors were collected from a man between 65 and 80 years old with acute or convalescent COVID-19. Both conserved end residues are part of each CDR3. D genes are given only for firm matches. Size values are once, few and many counts, or a class for expanded clones, and some rows have none.

D: TRBD1; size: NA; J: TRBJ1-1; V: TRBV3-1/TRBV3-2; CDR3: CASSPRDREGTEAFF; DNA: TGTGCCAGCAGCCCCAGGGACAGGGAAGGAACTGAAGCTTTCTTT
D: TRBD2; size: NA; J: TRBJ2-7; V: TRBV5-4; CDR3: CASSSQAPRAGGEQYF; DNA: TGTGCCAGCAGCTCCCAGGCTCCGAGGGCGGGAGGGGAGCAGTACTTC
D: NA; size: NA; J: TRBJ1-1; V: TRBV7-2; CDR3: CASSLVSGTMMNTEAFF; DNA: TGTGCCAGCAGCTTAGTATCGGGGACTATGATGAACACTGAAGCTTTCTTT
D: NA; size: NA; J: TRBJ2-2; V: TRBV23-1; CDR3: CASSLLYTGELFF; DNA: TGCGCCAGCAGTCTTCTGTACACCGGGGAGCTGTTTTTT
D: TRBD2; size: NA; J: TRBJ2-1; V: TRBV18; CDR3: CASSPTGGGNRNEQFF; DNA: TGTGCCAGCTCACCTACCGGGGGGGGCAATCGAAATGAGCAGTTCTTC
D: TRBD1; size: NA; J: TRBJ2-7; V: TRBV11-2; CDR3: CASSWQTGGGYEQYF; DNA: TGTGCCAGCAGCTGGCAGACAGGGGGAGGCTACGAGCAGTACTTC
D: TRBD1; size: NA; J: TRBJ1-5; V: TRBV6-1; CDR3: CASSGPSGGEEQPQHF; DNA: TGTGCCAGCAGTGGTCCCTCAGGGGGCGAGGAGCAGCCCCAGCATTTT
D: NA; size: NA; J: TRBJ2-7; V: TRBV7-8; CDR3: CASSLVSTIQSYEQYF; DNA: TGTGCCAGCAGCTTAGTTTCAACAATACAGTCCTACGAGCAGTACTTC
D: NA; size: NA; J: TRBJ2-3; V: TRBV10-1; CDR3: CASSENRKLGDTQYF; DNA: TGCGCCAGCAGTGAAAACAGGAAACTTGGAGATACGCAGTATTTT
D: TRBD1; size: once; J: TRBJ1-4; V: TRBV7-2; CDR3: CASSFDRGPNEKLFF; DNA: TGTGCCAGCAGCTTTGACAGGGGGCCTAATGAAAAACTGTTTTTT